This T cell receptor beta chain was identified during a study of cytomegalovirus exposure and HLA in healthy donors. Notes on the study in general: Earlier results showed most TCR beta V segments being productive about 90% or about 30% of the time. One cluster of highly shared sequence variants probably arose as a sequencing artifact.

Primers for the PCR totalled 60 Vbeta and 13 Jbeta. Here immunoSEQ multiplex PCR was the method, and the copy in TCRdb shows in-frame clones only, minus some. The sample holds some 110,000 clones, roughly four fifths seen once. Germline V gives CDR1 SGHVS, CDR2 FQNEAQ. The CDR3 covers 16 residues. V was cut by 1 base and J by 7 bases, with 19 bases left in between. A word on this clone: No antigen is known for it.

This sequence joins TRBV7-8 and TRBJ2-5, with D possibly TRBD2 on 5 matching bases. This TCR was recovered from a man aged 45-60 years in good health and CMV-seropositive. Sequencing was done on a sample of PBMCs. For the CDR3, the DNA is TGTGCCAGCAGCTTAGGGGAGTCAGGCGCCATCTGGACCCAGTACTTC. Translating it yields CASSLGESGAIWTQYF.